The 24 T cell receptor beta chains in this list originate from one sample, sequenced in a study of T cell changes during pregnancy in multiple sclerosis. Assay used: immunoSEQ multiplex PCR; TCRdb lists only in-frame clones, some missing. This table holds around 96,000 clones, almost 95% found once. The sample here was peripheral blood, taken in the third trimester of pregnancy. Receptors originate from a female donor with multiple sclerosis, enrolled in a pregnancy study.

The CDR3 bases are TGTGCCAGCAGTGCCGGGGCTAGCGGGACCTACAATGAGCAGTTCTTC. Protein sequence: CASSAGASGTYNEQFF. V and J are TRBV2 and TRBJ2-1, with TRBD2 matching 9 bases. The CDR3 runs to 16 residues. Losses at the gene ends were 4 bases for V and 2 bases for J; bases not matched to a gene: 6. The germline gives CDR1 SNHLY, CDR2 FYNNEI.

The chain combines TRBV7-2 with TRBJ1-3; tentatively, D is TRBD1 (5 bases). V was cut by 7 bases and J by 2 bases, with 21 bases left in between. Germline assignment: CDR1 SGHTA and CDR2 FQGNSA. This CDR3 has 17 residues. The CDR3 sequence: CASTYPVGGSPGNTIYF. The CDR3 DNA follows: TGTGCCAGCACCTACCCAGTGGGGGGTTCCCCTGGAAACACCATATATTTT. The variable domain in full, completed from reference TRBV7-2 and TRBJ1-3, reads GAGVSQSPSNKVTEKGKDVELRCDPISGHTALYWYRQSLGQGLEFLIYFQGNSAPDKSGLPSDRFSAERTGGSVSTLTIQRTQQEDSAVYLCASTYPVGGSPGNTIYFGEGSWLTVV.

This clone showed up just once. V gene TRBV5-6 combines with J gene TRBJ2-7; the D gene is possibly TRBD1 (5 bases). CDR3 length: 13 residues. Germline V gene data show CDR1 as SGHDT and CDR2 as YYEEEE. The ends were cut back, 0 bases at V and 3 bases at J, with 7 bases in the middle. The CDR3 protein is CASSLGQNYEQYF. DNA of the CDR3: TGTGCCAGCAGCTTGGGACAGAACTACGAGCAGTACTTC.

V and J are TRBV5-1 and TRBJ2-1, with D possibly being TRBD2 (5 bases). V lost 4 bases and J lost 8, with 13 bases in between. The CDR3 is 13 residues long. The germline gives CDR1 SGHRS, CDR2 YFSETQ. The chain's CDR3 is CASSPTGGDEQFF. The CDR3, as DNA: TGCGCCAGCAGCCCGACTGGAGGCGATGAGCAGTTCTTC. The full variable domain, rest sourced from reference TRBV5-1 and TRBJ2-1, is KAGVTQTPRYLIKTRGQQVTLSCSPISGHRSVSWYQQTPGQGLQFLFEYFSETQRNKGNFPGRFSGRQFSNSRSEMNVSTLELGDSALYLCASSPTGGDEQFFGPGTRLTVL.

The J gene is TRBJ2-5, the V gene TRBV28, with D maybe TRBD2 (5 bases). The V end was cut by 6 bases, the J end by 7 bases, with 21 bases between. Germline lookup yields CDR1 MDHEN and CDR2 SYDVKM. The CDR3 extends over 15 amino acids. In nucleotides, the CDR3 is TGTGCCAGCAGCCCCCTCCCCTGGACTGGCGGGACCCAGTACTTC. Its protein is CASSPLPWTGGTQYF.

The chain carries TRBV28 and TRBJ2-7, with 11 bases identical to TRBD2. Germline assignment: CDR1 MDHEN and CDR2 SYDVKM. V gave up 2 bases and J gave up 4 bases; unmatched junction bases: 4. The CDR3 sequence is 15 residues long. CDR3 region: CASSLKLAGVYEQYF. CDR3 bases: TGTGCCAGCAGTTTAAAACTAGCGGGAGTGTACGAGCAGTACTTC.

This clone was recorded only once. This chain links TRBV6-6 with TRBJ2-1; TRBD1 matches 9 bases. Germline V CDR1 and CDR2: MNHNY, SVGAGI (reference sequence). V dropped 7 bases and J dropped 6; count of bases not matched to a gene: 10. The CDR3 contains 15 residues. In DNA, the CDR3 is TGTGCCAGCACCCACCTACAGGGGGCGCCCAATGAGCAGTTCTTC. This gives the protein CASTHLQGAPNEQFF.

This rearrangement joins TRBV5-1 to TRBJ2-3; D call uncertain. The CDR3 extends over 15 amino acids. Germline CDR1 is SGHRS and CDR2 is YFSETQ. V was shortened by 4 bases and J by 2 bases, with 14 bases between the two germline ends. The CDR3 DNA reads TGCGCCAGCAGCCCGGGTCTGCGTAACACAGATACGCAGTATTTT. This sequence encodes CASSPGLRNTDTQYF.

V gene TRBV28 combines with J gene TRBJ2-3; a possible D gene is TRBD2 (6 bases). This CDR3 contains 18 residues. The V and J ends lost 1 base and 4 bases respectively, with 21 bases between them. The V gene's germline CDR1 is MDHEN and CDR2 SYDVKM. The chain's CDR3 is CASSLSFRFLGDSDTQYF. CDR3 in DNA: TGTGCCAGCAGTTTATCCTTCCGGTTCCTCGGGGACTCAGATACGCAGTATTTT.

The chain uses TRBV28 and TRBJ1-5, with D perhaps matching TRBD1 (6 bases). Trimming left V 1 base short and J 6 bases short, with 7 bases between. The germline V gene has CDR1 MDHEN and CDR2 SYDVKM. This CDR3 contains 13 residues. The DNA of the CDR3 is TGTGCCAGCAGTTTATTAGGGGGTCAGCCCCAGCATTTT. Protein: CASSLLGGQPQHF.

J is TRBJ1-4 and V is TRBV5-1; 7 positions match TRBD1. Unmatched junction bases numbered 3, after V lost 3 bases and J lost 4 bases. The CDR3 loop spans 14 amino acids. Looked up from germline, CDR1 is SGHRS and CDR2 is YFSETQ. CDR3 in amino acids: CASSSGTVNEKLFF. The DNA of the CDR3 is TGCGCCAGCAGCTCAGGGACAGTTAATGAAAAACTGTTTTTT.

The CDR3 here is CASSQGLAGTDTQYF. CDR3 nucleotides: TGTGCCAGCAGCCAAGGACTAGCGGGAACAGATACGCAGTATTTT. The chain combines TRBV7-2 with TRBJ2-3; 12 bases are a match to TRBD2. This CDR3 spans 15 amino acids. J lost 3 bases, V lost 5 bases, and 3 bases had no gene match. Germline V gene sequence: CDR1 SGHTA, CDR2 FQGNSA. The full variable domain, rest sourced from reference TRBV7-2 and TRBJ2-3, is GAGVSQSPSNKVTEKGKDVELRCDPISGHTALYWYRQSLGQGLEFLIYFQGNSAPDKSGLPSDRFSAERTGGSVSTLTIQRTQQEDSAVYLCASSQGLAGTDTQYFGPGTRLTVL.

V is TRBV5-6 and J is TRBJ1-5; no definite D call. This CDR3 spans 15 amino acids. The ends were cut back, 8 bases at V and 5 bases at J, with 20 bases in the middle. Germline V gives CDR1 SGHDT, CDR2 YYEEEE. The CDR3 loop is CASRAYGVRDQPQHF. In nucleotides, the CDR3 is TGTGCCAGTAGGGCTTACGGGGTAAGGGATCAGCCCCAGCATTTT.

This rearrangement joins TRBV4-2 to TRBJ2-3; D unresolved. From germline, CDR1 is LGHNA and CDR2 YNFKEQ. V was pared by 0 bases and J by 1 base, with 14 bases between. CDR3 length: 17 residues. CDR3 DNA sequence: TGTGCCAGCAGCCAAGAGCCACTTCTAGGTGGCACAGATACGCAGTATTTT. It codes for CASSQEPLLGGTDTQYF.

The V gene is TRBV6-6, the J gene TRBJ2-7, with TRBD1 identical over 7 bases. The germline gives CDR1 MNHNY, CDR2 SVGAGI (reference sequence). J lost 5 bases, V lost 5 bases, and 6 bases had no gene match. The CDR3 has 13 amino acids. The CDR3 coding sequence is TGTGCCAGCAGTGACCGACAGGGACACGAGCAGTACTTC. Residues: CASSDRQGHEQYF.

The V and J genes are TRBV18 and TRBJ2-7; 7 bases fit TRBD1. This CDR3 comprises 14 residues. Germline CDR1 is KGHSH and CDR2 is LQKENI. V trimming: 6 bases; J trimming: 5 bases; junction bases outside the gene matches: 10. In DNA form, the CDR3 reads TGTGCCAGCTCGGACAGGTTCATCCTACACGAGCAGTACTTC. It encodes CASSDRFILHEQYF.

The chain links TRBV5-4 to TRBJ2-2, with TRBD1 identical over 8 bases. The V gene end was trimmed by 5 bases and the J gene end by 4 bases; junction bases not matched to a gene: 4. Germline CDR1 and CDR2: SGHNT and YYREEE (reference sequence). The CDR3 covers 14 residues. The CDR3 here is CASSITGGTGELFF. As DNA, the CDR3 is TGTGCCAGCAGTATTACAGGGGGCACCGGGGAGCTGTTTTTT.

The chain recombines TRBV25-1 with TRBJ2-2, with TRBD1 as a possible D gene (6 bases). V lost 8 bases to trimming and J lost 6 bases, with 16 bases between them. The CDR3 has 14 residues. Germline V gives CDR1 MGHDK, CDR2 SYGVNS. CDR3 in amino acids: CASCPTGLPGELFF. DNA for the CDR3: TGTGCCAGCTGCCCAACAGGGTTACCCGGGGAGCTGTTTTTT.

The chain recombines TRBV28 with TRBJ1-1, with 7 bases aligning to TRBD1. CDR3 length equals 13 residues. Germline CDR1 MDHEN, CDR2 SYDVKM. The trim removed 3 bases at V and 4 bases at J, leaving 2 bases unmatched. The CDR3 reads CASSFAGGTEAFF. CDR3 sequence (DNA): TGTGCCAGCAGTTTTGCAGGGGGCACTGAAGCTTTCTTT.

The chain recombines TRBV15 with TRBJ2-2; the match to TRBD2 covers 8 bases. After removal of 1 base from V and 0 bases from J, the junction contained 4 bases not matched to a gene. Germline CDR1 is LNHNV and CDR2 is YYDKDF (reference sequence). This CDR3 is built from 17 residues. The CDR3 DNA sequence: TGTGCCACCAGCAGAGGGGGTAGCGGGGCGAACACCGGGGAGCTGTTTTTT. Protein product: CATSRGGSGANTGELFF. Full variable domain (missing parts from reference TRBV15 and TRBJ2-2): DAMVIQNPRYQVTQFGKPVTLSCSQTLNHNVMYWYQQKSSQAPKLLFHYYDKDFNNEADTPDNFQSRRPNTSFCFLDIRSPGLGDTAMYLCATSRGGSGANTGELFFGEGSRLTVL.

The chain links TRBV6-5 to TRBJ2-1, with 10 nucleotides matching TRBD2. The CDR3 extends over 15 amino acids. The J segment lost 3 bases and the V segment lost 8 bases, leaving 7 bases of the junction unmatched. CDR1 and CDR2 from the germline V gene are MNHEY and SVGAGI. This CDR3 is CASSLASGSYNEQFF. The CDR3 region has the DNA TGTGCCAGCTCCCTCGCTAGCGGGAGCTACAATGAGCAGTTCTTC.

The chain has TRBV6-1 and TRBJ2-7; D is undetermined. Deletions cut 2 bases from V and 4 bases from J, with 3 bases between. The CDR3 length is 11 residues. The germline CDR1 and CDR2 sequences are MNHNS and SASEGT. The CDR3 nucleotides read TGTGCCAGCAGTGAACCGTACGAGCAGTACTTC. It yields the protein CASSEPYEQYF.

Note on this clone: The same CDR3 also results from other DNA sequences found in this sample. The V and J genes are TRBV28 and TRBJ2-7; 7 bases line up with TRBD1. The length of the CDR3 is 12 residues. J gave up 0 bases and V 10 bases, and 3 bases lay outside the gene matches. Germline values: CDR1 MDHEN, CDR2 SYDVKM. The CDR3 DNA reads TGTGCCACGGACAGGAACTCCTACGAGCAGTACTTC. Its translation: CATDRNSYEQYF.

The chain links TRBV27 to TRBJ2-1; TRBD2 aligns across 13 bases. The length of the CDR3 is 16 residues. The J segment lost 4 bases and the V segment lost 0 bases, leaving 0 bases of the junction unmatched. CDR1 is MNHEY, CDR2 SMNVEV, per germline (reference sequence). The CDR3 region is CASSLSGLAGYNEQFF. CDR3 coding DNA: TGTGCCAGCAGTTTATCGGGACTAGCGGGGTACAATGAGCAGTTCTTC.